This TCR beta chain was identified during a study of blood T cell repertoires in COVID-19. Across the study: Sites across the United States, Italy and Spain contributed samples from acute and convalescent COVID-19.

There are 14 residues in the CDR3. Per the germline V gene, CDR1 is MNHNY and CDR2 is SVGAGI (reference sequence). The V and J ends lost 4 bases and 5 bases, in that order; junction bases with no gene match: 6. Per the original methods: Estimates of nucleated cell counts were drawn from the amplification of reference gene primers. Only in-frame clones appear in the TCRdb table, and some are missing; sequencing was by immunoSEQ multiplex PCR. V, J and clone size reflect that table, while D and trimming were determined from the DNA. The data hold about 97,000 clones, with about 85% observed a single time. Seattle researchers signed up patients amid active infection and tracked them longitudinally.

The clonotype was recovered from a woman in her 50s with COVID-19, enrolled during active disease. Sequenced input: peripheral blood. The chain joins TRBV6-6 to TRBJ1-2; 8 bases are shared with TRBD1. The CDR3 sequence is CASSSHTGGYGYTF. The CDR3 DNA reads as TGTGCCAGCAGTTCCCATACAGGGGGATATGGCTACACCTTC.